This entry is about one TCR beta chain. This entry belongs to a study of blood T cell repertoires in COVID-19. Study in general: The United States, Italy and Spain provided the acute and convalescent COVID-19 samples.

In the study's own analysis: Amplification with reference gene primers provided the estimates of nucleated cell counts. Clones were sequenced by immunoSEQ multiplex PCR, and TCRdb holds only the in-frame ones, with some missing. Clone size and the V and J calls come from that table; the DNA yielded D and trimming. This sample has more than 30,000 clones; about nine tenths occur once, and the top ten carry 20% to 30%. The sequence derives from a man aged 50 to 59 with active or convalescent COVID-19. What was sequenced was peripheral blood.

The DNA for the CDR3 is TGTGCCGCAGGGGGGAGACAGATCACAGATACGCAGTATTTT. This codes for CAAGGRQITDTQYF. The chain is built from TRBV19 and TRBJ2-3; a weak D match, TRBD1 (7 bases). V lost 11 bases, J lost 2 bases, and 17 bases lay in between. The CDR3 extends over 14 amino acids. Germline V gene data show CDR1 as LNHDA and CDR2 as SQIVND (reference sequence).